This paragraph covers one T cell receptor (beta chain) sequence. Its antigen is not known. CDR3 length equals 16 residues. J was trimmed by 2 bases and V by 5 bases; bases with no gene match: 5. From germline, CDR1 is SGHVS and CDR2 FQNEAQ. This sample stems from a study of cytomegalovirus exposure and HLA in healthy donors. Study-level information: In an early release, HLA-typed donors contributed tens of millions of unique TCR sequences. Study findings and constraints: By a later analysis, the bulk of CMV-associated TCR beta chains appeared HLA-restricted.

Researchers ran the PCR with 60 Vbeta and 13 Jbeta primers. Libraries were prepared by immunoSEQ multiplex PCR; TCRdb keeps only in-frame clonotypes and omits some of them. The table records about 160,000 clones, about 81% of them present only once. The chain combines TRBV7-8 with TRBJ2-2; the match to TRBD1 covers 10 bases. The sequence came from a woman aged 45-59 years in good health and CMV-seropositive. Sample: PBMCs. The CDR3 sequence is CASSTRDRGNTGELFF. The CDR3 bases are TGTGCCAGCAGCACCCGGGACAGGGGAAACACCGGGGAGCTGTTTTTT.